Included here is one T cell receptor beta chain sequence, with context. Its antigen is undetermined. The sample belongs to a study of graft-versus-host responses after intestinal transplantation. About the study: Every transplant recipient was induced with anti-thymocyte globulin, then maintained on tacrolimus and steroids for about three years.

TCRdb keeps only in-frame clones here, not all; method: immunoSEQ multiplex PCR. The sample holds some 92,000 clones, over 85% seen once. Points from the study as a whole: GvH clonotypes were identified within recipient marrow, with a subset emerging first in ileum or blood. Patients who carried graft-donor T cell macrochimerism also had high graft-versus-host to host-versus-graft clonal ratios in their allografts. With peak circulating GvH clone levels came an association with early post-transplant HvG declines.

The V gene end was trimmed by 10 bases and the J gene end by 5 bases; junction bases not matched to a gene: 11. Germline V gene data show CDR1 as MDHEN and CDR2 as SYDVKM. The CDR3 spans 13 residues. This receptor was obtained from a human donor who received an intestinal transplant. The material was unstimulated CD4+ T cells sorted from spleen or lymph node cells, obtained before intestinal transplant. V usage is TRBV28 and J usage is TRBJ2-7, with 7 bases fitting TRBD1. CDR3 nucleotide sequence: TGTGCCACCCTCCTAGGAGACAGGGACGAGCAGTACTTC. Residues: CATLLGDRDEQYF. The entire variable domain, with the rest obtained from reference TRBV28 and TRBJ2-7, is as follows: DVKVTQSSRYLVKRTGEKVFLECVQDMDHENMFWYRQDPGLGLRLIYFSYDVKMKEKGDIPEGYSVSREKKERFSLILESASTNQTSMYLCATLLGDRDEQYFGPGTRLTVT.